This T cell receptor beta chain was recorded in a study of T-cell memory formation after mild COVID-19. One entry per CDR3 protein results from TCRdb running MiXCR on the 5' RACE reads. This table holds about 350,000 distinct CDR3 sequences, roughly 13% found once. The length of the CDR3 is 17 residues. Germline V gives CDR1 SEHNR, CDR2 FQNEAQ (reference sequence). J was trimmed by 0 bases and V by 2 bases; bases with no gene match: 7. The source of this sequence is a man aged 18 to 30 who had mild COVID-19 (a few samples of this study predate the infection). Cell type and time point are not known. The gene calls are TRBV7-9 and TRBJ1-3, with 7 bases fitting TRBD1. Sequencing used PBMCs or a T cell subset sorted from them (not recorded which). In nucleotides, the CDR3 is TGTGCCAGCAGCTTATCAATCTGGGACAGCTCTGGAAACACCATATATTTT. It yields the protein CASSLSIWDSSGNTIYF.